The rows below give T cell receptor beta chains drawn from one sample of a study of cytomegalovirus exposure and HLA in healthy donors. Using immunoSEQ multiplex PCR, the repertoire was profiled, and TCRdb retains in-frame clones only, with some absent. Here the sample spans under 130,000 clones, around 76% being singletons. Sequenced input: PBMCs. The origin of the receptors is a woman between 18 and 29 years old in good health and CMV-seropositive. CDR3s include the opening cysteine and the closing phenylalanine or tryptophan. The D gene is left open where the match is weak. Size tells how often a clone was seen (once, few, many) or the class of an expanded clone, and some rows leave it out.

J gene | D gene | V gene | clone size | CDR3 protein | CDR3 DNA
TRBJ2-1 | TRBD2 | TRBV5-1 | few | CASSYYLAGRGNEQFF | TGCGCCAGCAGCTACTACTTAGCGGGCAGAGGTAATGAGCAGTTCTTC
TRBJ1-2 | . | TRBV28 | few | CASSYTGNGYTF | TGTGCCAGCAGCTACACAGGGAATGGCTACACCTTC
TRBJ1-5 | TRBD1 | TRBV6-1 | once | CASSEPWDRADQSQHF | TGTGCCAGCAGTGAACCTTGGGACAGGGCCGATCAGTCCCAGCATTTT
TRBJ1-1 | . | TRBV5-6 | . | CASSREGIDTEAFF | TGTGCCAGCAGCCGAGAGGGTATCGACACTGAAGCTTTCTTT
TRBJ2-5 | TRBD2 | TRBV29-1 | . | CSVSRPVGRGGKTQYF | TGCAGCGTGAGCCGACCGGTGGGGAGGGGTGGTAAGACCCAGTACTTC
TRBJ2-1 | . | TRBV27 | few | CASTLGGGEQFF | TGTGCCAGCACGCTCGGCGGCGGTGAGCAGTTCTTC
TRBJ1-6 | TRBD1 | TRBV5-4 | . | CASSIKQGIDSPLHF | TGTGCCAGCAGTATAAAACAGGGGATAGACTCACCCCTCCACTTT
TRBJ1-2 | TRBD1 | TRBV7-3 | . | CASSYGAGTAYGYTF | TGTGCCAGCAGCTACGGGGCCGGGACAGCCTATGGCTACACCTTC
TRBJ2-3 | . | TRBV28 | . | CASFFPLRGSDTQYF | TGTGCCAGTTTTTTTCCCCTCAGAGGATCAGATACGCAGTATTTT
TRBJ1-2 | . | TRBV7-2 | few | CASSLAGGQVYGYTF | TGTGCCAGCAGCTTAGCGGGAGGACAAGTCTATGGCTACACCTTC
TRBJ2-7 | . | TRBV19 | . | CASSEITGIPYEQYF | TGTGCCAGTAGCGAAATAACAGGGATTCCCTACGAGCAGTACTTC
TRBJ1-6 | . | TRBV5-5 | . | CASSLLAGSPLHF | TGTGCCAGCAGCTTATTAGCCGGGTCACCCCTCCACTTT
TRBJ2-7 | TRBD2 | TRBV18 | . | CASSSGLAGPREQYF | TGTGCCAGCTCATCAGGACTAGCGGGTCCCCGCGAGCAGTACTTC
TRBJ1-2 | . | TRBV9 | . | CASSGIVTSRQDRNYGYTF | TGTGCCAGCAGCGGGATAGTAACGAGCAGACAGGATCGAAACTATGGCTACACCTTC
TRBJ2-5 | . | TRBV6-5 | . | CASKPLADSQETQYF | TGTGCCAGCAAGCCTTTGGCAGACTCCCAAGAGACCCAGTACTTC
TRBJ2-5 | TRBD1 | TRBV7-9 | . | CASSPGGALQETQYF | TGTGCCAGCAGTCCAGGGGGCGCACTTCAAGAGACCCAGTACTTC
TRBJ2-6 | TRBD1 | TRBV11-3 | . | CASSPHRGLDVLTF | TGTGCCAGCAGCCCTCACAGGGGGCTGGACGTCCTGACTTTC
TRBJ2-3 | TRBD2 | TRBV29-1 | . | CSGLAATDTQYF | TGCAGCGGACTAGCGGCCACAGATACGCAGTATTTT
TRBJ2-7 | . | TRBV7-2 | . | CASSKQGYEQYF | TGTGCCAGCAGTAAGCAGGGCTACGAGCAGTACTTC
TRBJ2-1 | TRBD2 | TRBV30 | . | CAWGGVSKVF | TGTGCCTGGGGGGGGGTTTCGAAGGTCTTC
TRBJ1-5 | TRBD1 | TRBV2 | . | CASSRRGHQPQHF | TGTGCCAGCAGCCGCAGGGGGCACCAGCCCCAGCATTTT
TRBJ2-5 | . | TRBV28 | few | CASRETSQGLQETQYF | TGTGCCAGTCGAGAAACCTCGCAGGGGTTACAAGAGACCCAGTACTTC
TRBJ2-7 | . | TRBV6-5 | . | CASKSSGGTYEQYF | TGTGCCAGCAAAAGTAGCGGAGGAACCTACGAGCAGTACTTC
TRBJ2-7 | TRBD2 | TRBV25-1 | . | CASTRGLAESYEQYF | TGTGCCAGCACCCGTGGACTAGCGGAGAGCTACGAGCAGTACTTC
TRBJ1-1 | . | TRBV7-2 | few | CASSLTGNTEAFF | TGTGCCAGCAGCTTAACGGGGAACACTGAAGCTTTCTTT
TRBJ1-2 | TRBD1 | TRBV9 | . | CASSVGQEYTYGYTF | TGTGCCAGCAGCGTGGGACAGGAATATACCTATGGCTACACCTTC
TRBJ1-4 | . | TRBV18 | . | CASSPRPVPSSEKLFF | TGTGCCAGCTCACCACGGCCTGTCCCCTCCAGTGAAAAACTGTTTTTT
TRBJ1-1 | TRBD1 | TRBV7-8 | . | CASSHRGPMNTEAFF | TGTGCCAGCAGCCACAGGGGGCCAATGAACACTGAAGCTTTCTTT
TRBJ2-1 | TRBD2 | TRBV7-9 | . | CASSRTSGGPGEQFF | TGTGCCAGCAGCCGGACTAGCGGGGGGCCCGGTGAGCAGTTCTTC
TRBJ1-4 | . | TRBV4-1 | . | CASSQTPPLNEKLFF | TGCGCCAGCAGCCAAACACCGCCTCTTAATGAAAAACTGTTTTTT
TRBJ1-2 | . | TRBV7-9 | few | CASSQRDGYTF | TGTGCCAGCAGCCAACGGGATGGCTACACCTTC
TRBJ1-2 | TRBD1 | TRBV9 | . | CASSAGQGADGYTF | TGTGCCAGCAGCGCTGGACAGGGGGCCGATGGCTACACCTTC
TRBJ2-3 | TRBD2 | TRBV13 | . | CASSPRTSQWGYTQYF | TGTGCCAGCAGCCCCAGGACTAGTCAGTGGGGATATACGCAGTATTTT
TRBJ2-7 | TRBD2 | TRBV19 | . | CASSIKIAGGPYGTYEQYF | TGTGCCAGTAGTATAAAGATAGCGGGAGGGCCATATGGGACCTACGAGCAGTACTTC
TRBJ1-5 | TRBD1 | TRBV28 | few | CASSFDRGEIYSNQPQHF | TGTGCCAGCAGTTTCGACAGGGGGGAGATATATAGCAATCAGCCCCAGCATTTT
TRBJ1-5 | . | TRBV19 | . | CASSPTGLSNQPQHF | TGTGCCAGTAGCCCCACGGGTTTGAGCAATCAGCCCCAGCATTTT
TRBJ1-1 | . | TRBV19 | . | CASSIPQGLQVNTEAFF | TGTGCCAGTAGTATTCCCCAGGGTCTTCAGGTGAACACTGAAGCTTTCTTT